This entry describes one T cell receptor beta chain. Its antigen is not known. Reanalyzing the 5' RACE reads, TCRdb keeps one entry per CDR3 protein, without DNA. The sample table includes 350,000 to 400,000 distinct CDR3 sequences. The data are from a study of T cells expressing NK-cell markers. Turning to the study itself: With respect to HCMV, seven of the eight sequenced donors were seropositive, and one was seronegative. Study outcomes and limitations: In a handful of donors, dominant CD3+CD56+NKG2C+ clones formed roughly 1.0-7.5% of CD8+ cells.

There are 14 residues in the CDR3. Germline CDR1 and CDR2: LNHDA and SQIVND (reference sequence). The sample consisted of blood T cells: a sorted CD56 or NKG2C T cell subset, CD4+ or CD8+ T cells, or bulk PBMC T cells (not recorded which). The source is a woman between 50 and 59 years old in good health. The rearrangement joins TRBV19 to TRBJ2-3; lacking DNA, the TRBD1 call made by TCRdb goes unchecked. CDR3 protein: CASKPGGALDTQYF.